This T cell receptor beta chain came from a study of OX40 agonist ivuxolimab in advanced cancers. Using immunoSEQ multiplex PCR, the repertoire was profiled, and TCRdb retains in-frame clones only, with some absent. The table shows some 90,000 clones, with roughly 84% occurring only once. On this clone itself: Its antigen is unidentified.

CDR3 length: 15 residues. V shed 1 base, J shed 1 base, and the junction held 3 bases outside the gene matches. The V gene's germline CDR1 is LNHDA and CDR2 SQIVND (reference sequence). Overall study results and limits: The mean number of expanded clones was higher in CD8+ T cells than in CD4+.

This chain joins TRBV19 and TRBJ2-5; 7 nucleotides align to TRBD2. The sequencing used CD4+ or CD8+ T cells sorted from blood, collected in a trial of the OX40 agonist ivuxolimab. The receptor comes from an adult with an advanced solid tumor such as melanoma, head and neck, liver or kidney cancer. In nucleotides, the CDR3 is TGTGCCAGTAGTATAGGGGGGGGGACCCAAGAGACCCAGTACTTC. Amino acids: CASSIGGGTQETQYF.